The 18 T cell receptor beta chains below were found in one sample sequenced in a study of blood T cells in healthy people across ages. The second PCR ran about 6 to 11 cycles with a sample-barcoded 5' primer and J-beta primers. TCRdb called the 5' RACE reads again in MiXCR, with one record for every CDR3 protein. The data contain approximately 830,000 distinct CDR3 sequences, 55% to 65% of them seen just once; the ten biggest clones take up about a quarter. Sequenced material: blood. These receptor sequences come from a man aged 30 to 45 in good health.

This chain links TRBV6-6 with TRBJ2-7; TRBD2 might be the D (6 bases). Trimming took off 5 bases at V and 6 bases at J, with 17 bases between the two ends. The CDR3 runs 14 residues. In germline, CDR1 is MNHNY, CDR2 SVGAGI (reference sequence). CDR3 in DNA: TGTGCCAGCAGTCGTAACCGTGAGGGAGGCGAGCAGTACTTC. Its translation is CASSRNREGGEQYF.

Regarding this clonotype: An end of the junction differs from the germline gene, which may be a read error. CDR3 sequence: CASRLSGDTGEPFF. The DNA of the CDR3 is TGTGCCAGCAGACTTAGCGGGGACACCGGGGAGCCGTTTTTT. The chain couples TRBV28 to TRBJ2-2; 8 nucleotides match TRBD2. Germline V gives CDR1 MDHEN, CDR2 SYDVKM. The CDR3 is 14 amino acids.

V and J are TRBV30 and TRBJ1-5, with a tentative D call TRBD1 (5 bases). The CDR3 spans 15 residues. V lost 2 bases, J lost 3 bases, and 14 bases lay in between. Germline V CDR1 and CDR2: GTSNPN, SVGIG (reference sequence). CDR3 nucleotides: TGTGCCTGGAGTTTTAACAGGCATCCCAATCAGCCCCAGCATTTT. Residues: CAWSFNRHPNQPQHF.

This clonotype was detected a few times. V gene TRBV20-1 combines with J gene TRBJ2-5, with D possibly matching TRBD2 (5 bases). This CDR3 comprises 15 residues. Germline V gives CDR1 DFQATT, CDR2 SNEGSKA (reference sequence). V lost 0 bases, J lost 3 bases, and 14 bases lay in between. In DNA form, the CDR3 reads TGCAGTGCTAGAGATCTGCGGCTAGCCGAAGAGACCCAGTACTTC. Translated: CSARDLRLAEETQYF.

V is TRBV4-3 and J is TRBJ2-7; 7 nucleotides agree with TRBD2. V lost 3 bases to trimming and J lost 4 bases; unmatched junction nucleotides: 6. The CDR3 is 14 amino acids. Germline CDR1 reads LGHNA; CDR2 reads YSLEER. CDR3 sequence: CASSQEAGLYEQYF. CDR3 DNA sequence: TGCGCCAGCAGCCAGGAAGCGGGGCTTTACGAGCAGTACTTC.

The chain couples TRBV28 to TRBJ2-1; D could derive from TRBD1 or TRBD2 (6 bases each). Trimming shortened V by 6 bases and J by 0 bases, and 21 bases separated the two germline ends. The CDR3 length is 18 residues. Germline loops: CDR1 MDHEN, CDR2 SYDVKM. CDR3 sequence: CASSPGALRSSSYNEQFF. The CDR3 DNA reads TGTGCCAGCAGCCCGGGGGCACTCAGATCGAGCTCCTACAATGAGCAGTTCTTC. Full variable domain (missing parts from reference TRBV28 and TRBJ2-1): DVKVTQSSRYLVKRTGEKVFLECVQDMDHENMFWYRQDPGLGLRLIYFSYDVKMKEKGDIPEGYSVSREKKERFSLILESASTNQTSMYLCASSPGALRSSSYNEQFFGPGTRLTVL.

The chain carries TRBV15 and TRBJ2-4, with unresolved D. Near its end, the DNA agrees better with TRBJ2-7, so the J call may be wrong. The CDR3 totals 15 residues. Germline V lookup: CDR1 LNHNV, CDR2 YYDKDF (reference sequence). The CDR3 nucleotides read TGTGCCACCAGCAGAGAAGGTGCCCTAACCGGCGAGCAGTACTTC. It codes for CATSREGALTGEQYF.

The V call is TRBV7-3, the J call TRBJ2-7; D gene unclear. The DNA end lines up better with TRBJ2-5; the J call may be wrong. The CDR3 consists of 13 residues. Germline V gene lookup returns CDR1 SGHTA and CDR2 FQGTGA. The CDR3 DNA follows: TGTGCCAGCAGCTTAGATCGATCGGAGACCCAGTACTTC. Its translation: CASSLDRSETQYF.

At least ten counts were recorded for this clonotype. J is TRBJ2-7 and V is TRBV28; D unresolved. This CDR3 contains 13 residues. Germline V gives CDR1 MDHEN, CDR2 SYDVKM. Trimming took 4 bases from V and 8 from J, leaving 15 bases between them. The CDR3 here is CASSSGEGYKQYF. The CDR3 bases are TGTGCCAGCAGTTCCGGTGAAGGGTATAAGCAGTACTTC.

This clonotype was observed a handful of times. The chain is built from TRBV7-2 and TRBJ2-7, with D hard to call. Trimming pared 7 bases from V and 5 bases from J, leaving 9 bases between. CDR1 is SGHTA, CDR2 FQGNSA, per germline. The CDR3 runs 11 residues. CDR3 amino acids: CASTALNEQYF. The DNA of the CDR3 is TGTGCCAGCACCGCCCTCAACGAGCAGTACTTC. The entire variable domain, with the rest obtained from reference TRBV7-2 and TRBJ2-7, is as follows: GAGVSQSPSNKVTEKGKDVELRCDPISGHTALYWYRQSLGQGLEFLIYFQGNSAPDKSGLPSDRFSAERTGGSVSTLTIQRTQQEDSAVYLCASTALNEQYFGPGTRLTVT.

CDR3 bases: TGTGCCAGCAGCTTAGCAGTAGCCTACAATGAGCAGTTCTTC. It specifies CASSLAVAYNEQFF. The chain has TRBV7-9 and TRBJ2-1; D ambiguous. The CDR3 totals 14 residues. Germline V CDR1 and CDR2: SEHNR, FQNEAQ (reference sequence). The V end was cut by 0 bases, the J end by 2 bases, with 5 bases between. The full variable domain, its missing parts supplied by reference TRBV7-9 and TRBJ2-1, is DTGVSQNPRHKITKRGQNVTFRCDPISEHNRLYWYRQTLGQGPEFLTYFQNEAQLEKSRLLSDRFSAERPKGSFSTLEIQRTEQGDSAMYLCASSLAVAYNEQFFGPGTRLTVL.

This clonotype was detected only a few times. The chain is built from TRBV6-5 and TRBJ2-1; no firm D call. With 0 bases removed from V and 11 bases from J, the gap between germline ends came to 11 bases. The CDR3 has 13 residues. Germline V gene lookup returns CDR1 MNHEY and CDR2 SVGAGI. Here the CDR3 reads CASSYSVWDKQFF. The CDR3 DNA is TGTGCCAGCAGTTACTCGGTTTGGGATAAGCAGTTCTTC.

The rearrangement links TRBV6-5 to TRBJ2-3; 8 nucleotides agree with TRBD2. The CDR3 totals 16 residues. V dropped 3 bases and J dropped 1; count of bases not matched to a gene: 6. Germline CDR1 and CDR2: MNHEY and SVGAGI. The CDR3 sequence is CASSYAWRGGTDTQYF. The CDR3 DNA is TGTGCCAGCAGTTATGCGTGGCGGGGGGGCACAGATACGCAGTATTTT.

The chain has TRBV6-5 and TRBJ2-7; D may be TRBD1 (5 bases). The germline CDR1 and CDR2 sequences are MNHEY and SVGAGI. V was shortened by 10 bases and J by 0 bases, with 16 bases between the two germline ends. The CDR3 sequence is 14 residues long. For the CDR3, the DNA is TGTGCCACCAAAGGGGATACCCGCTCCTACGAGCAGTACTTC. It codes for CATKGDTRSYEQYF.

The rearrangement uses TRBV13 and TRBJ2-5, with 8 bases that match TRBD1. The better agreement between TRBJ2-7 and the DNA end casts doubt on the J call. The CDR3 is 13 amino acids. Germline loops: CDR1 PRHDT, CDR2 FYEKMQ (reference sequence). As DNA, the CDR3 is TGTGCCAGCAGCTCCAGGGGGCTGGGCGAGCAGTACTTC. It encodes CASSSRGLGEQYF.

The table lists this clonotype with a count of one. The rearrangement links TRBV7-9 to TRBJ2-7; the D gene is possibly TRBD1 (7 bases). V was trimmed by 3 bases and J by 7 bases, leaving 19 bases between them. This CDR3 is 15 amino acids long. The germline V gene has CDR1 SEHNR and CDR2 FQNEAQ (reference sequence). The CDR3: CASSLNGGGSREQYF. The CDR3 DNA sequence: TGTGCCAGCAGCTTGAATGGAGGGGGCTCGAGGGAGCAGTACTTC.

V usage is TRBV6-2 or TRBV6-3 and J usage is TRBJ2-2; tentatively, D is TRBD1 or TRBD2 (5 bases each). CDR3 length: 14 residues. The germline CDR1 and CDR2 sequences are MNHEY and SVGEGT. Trimming took 2 bases from V and 4 from J, leaving 8 bases between them. This CDR3 is CASSYEGFTGELFF. CDR3 DNA sequence: TGTGCCAGCAGTTACGAGGGGTTCACCGGGGAGCTGTTTTTT.

The chain employs TRBV21-1 and TRBJ2-6; no DNA check was done on the table's D call, TRBD1. TRBV21-1 is shown as a pseudogene. The length of the CDR3 is 18 residues. This CDR3 reads CASGPLQGSRPGANVLTF. CDR3 DNA: TGTGCCAGCGGGCCTTTACAGGGGAGTAGGCCTGGGGCCAACGTCCTGACTTTC.